This note documents a single T cell receptor beta chain sequence. These data originate in a study of T cells after yellow fever vaccination. From the 5' RACE reads, TCRdb called clonotypes with MiXCR, one entry per CDR3 protein. This sample has around 330,000 distinct CDR3 sequences; around 4% occur once, and the top ten carry 23%. V lost 4 bases and J lost 1, with 19 bases in between. Germline CDR1 and CDR2: LGHDT and YNNKEL (reference sequence). The CDR3 has 17 amino acids. This sample comprised PBMCs, obtained on the day of the yellow fever booster vaccination. The source is a man younger than 35 who received the YFV17D yellow fever vaccine. The V call is TRBV3-1, the J call TRBJ2-5, with no clear D. As DNA, the CDR3 is TGTGCCAGCAGCCTAAAGATTGGAGTGTTAAGCCAAGAGACCCAGTACTTC. Translation: CASSLKIGVLSQETQYF.